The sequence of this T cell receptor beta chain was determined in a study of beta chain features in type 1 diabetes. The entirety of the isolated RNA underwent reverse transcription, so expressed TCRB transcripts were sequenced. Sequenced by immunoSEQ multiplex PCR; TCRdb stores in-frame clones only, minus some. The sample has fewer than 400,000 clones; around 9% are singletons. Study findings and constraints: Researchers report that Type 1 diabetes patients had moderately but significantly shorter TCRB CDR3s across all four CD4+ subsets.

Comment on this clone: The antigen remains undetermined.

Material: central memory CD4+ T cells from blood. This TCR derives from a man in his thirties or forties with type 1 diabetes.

The DNA for the CDR3 is TGTGCCAGCAGTGAAACCCGGAACACCGGGGAGCTGTTTTTT. Amino acids: CASSETRNTGELFF. The chain carries TRBV2 and TRBJ2-2; unclear D gene. The CDR3 is 14 amino acids. V lost 2 bases to trimming and J lost 1 base, with 5 bases between them. Looked up from germline, CDR1 is SNHLY and CDR2 is FYNNEI.